This note documents a single T cell receptor (beta chain) sequence. This specimen belongs to a study of T-cell memory formation after mild COVID-19. A single record per CDR3 protein comes from TCRdb applying MiXCR to the 5' RACE reads. The data contain hundreds of thousands of distinct CDR3 sequences, 25% of them singletons. Germline V gene data show CDR1 as SGHRS and CDR2 as YFSETQ. Trimming pared 4 bases from V and 4 bases from J, leaving 11 bases between. This CDR3 has 13 residues. This chain connects TRBV5-1 to TRBJ1-1; possible D gene TRBD1, 6 bases. The sample comprised PBMCs or a T cell subset sorted from them (not recorded which). The clonotype was recovered from an adult woman who had mild COVID-19 (a few samples of this study predate the infection). Cell type and time point are not known. CDR3 sequence: CASSPTGPTEAFF. CDR3 nucleotides: TGCGCCAGCAGCCCCACAGGGCCCACTGAAGCTTTCTTT.